This T cell receptor (beta chain) was observed in a study of identical twins. TCRdb itself ran the 5' RACE reads through MiXCR, one entry per CDR3 protein. The sample lists around 1.7 million distinct CDR3 sequences; 25% to 35% were seen once. This CDR3 is 13 amino acids long. Germline CDR1 and CDR2: WSHSY and SAAADI. V lost 3 bases and J 3 bases, leaving 8 bases between the germline ends. This receptor was taken from a newborn girl in good health. The rearrangement links TRBV10-2 to TRBJ1-1, with unresolved D. Source material: cord blood. The DNA of the CDR3 is TGCGCCAGCAGTGAAGTGAGGGACACTGAAGCTTTCTTT. It translates to CASSEVRDTEAFF.